This is a list of T cell receptor beta chains from one sample in a study of post-analysis software for immune sequencing data. MiXCR was run by TCRdb on the PCR reads, yielding one entry per CDR3 protein. The table shows around 500,000 distinct CDR3 sequences, with roughly 34% occurring only once. Sequencing was done on a sample of blood. These receptors all come from a girl aged 2 to 17 with multiple sclerosis. Each CDR3 is given with its conserved first and last residue. D genes are given only for firm matches. The size of a clone is reported for some rows only, either as once, few or many, or as a class for expanded clones.

cdr3_nt: TGTGCCAGCAGTGCATCAGGGGTCGGGGAGCTGTTTTTT; cdr3_aa: CASSASGVGELFF; j_call: TRBJ2-2; v_call: TRBV6-4; clone_size: few; d_call: NA
cdr3_nt: TGTGCCATCCTCTCGACCGAGAACACTGAAGCTTTCTTT; cdr3_aa: CAILSTENTEAFF; j_call: TRBJ1-1; v_call: TRBV10-3; clone_size: few; d_call: NA
cdr3_nt: TGTGCCAGCAGTGAAGATTTAGGCTTCAATCAGCCCCAGCATTTT; cdr3_aa: CASSEDLGFNQPQHF; j_call: TRBJ1-5; v_call: TRBV6-1; clone_size: NA; d_call: NA
cdr3_nt: TGTGCCAGCAGGGGAGGGACTAGGGGAGAGGAGACCCAGTACTTC; cdr3_aa: CASRGGTRGEETQYF; j_call: TRBJ2-5; v_call: TRBV6-6; clone_size: few; d_call: TRBD2
cdr3_nt: TGCAGTGCTAGAGACGAAACCCCCGGGCTAAACACAGATACGCAGTATTTT; cdr3_aa: CSARDETPGLNTDTQYF; j_call: TRBJ2-3; v_call: TRBV20-1; clone_size: few; d_call: NA
cdr3_nt: TGTGCCTGCAGCCAAGCGGGACAGGGGGCGCAGGGCTACACCTTC; cdr3_aa: CACSQAGQGAQGYTF; j_call: TRBJ1-2; v_call: TRBV4-1; clone_size: NA; d_call: TRBD1
cdr3_nt: TGTGCCAGCAGTGCGACAGGGGACCTACAAGAGACCCAGTACTTC; cdr3_aa: CASSATGDLQETQYF; j_call: TRBJ2-5; v_call: TRBV28; clone_size: NA; d_call: TRBD1
cdr3_nt: TGCGCCAGCAGCCCCTCCGGACGGGACGGGGAGACCCAGTACTTC; cdr3_aa: CASSPSGRDGETQYF; j_call: TRBJ2-5; v_call: TRBV5-1; clone_size: few; d_call: NA
cdr3_nt: TGTGCCAGCAGTCTTCCGACTAGCGGCCAAGAGACCCAGTACTTC; cdr3_aa: CASSLPTSGQETQYF; j_call: TRBJ2-5; v_call: TRBV12-3/TRBV12-4; clone_size: many; d_call: TRBD2
cdr3_nt: TGTGCCAGCTCACCAGAGTCGTTCACAGATACGCAGTATTTT; cdr3_aa: CASSPESFTDTQYF; j_call: TRBJ2-3; v_call: TRBV18; clone_size: NA; d_call: NA
cdr3_nt: TGCAGCGCAATCTCGGGACTAGCGGAAAGCACAGATACGCAGTATTTT; cdr3_aa: CSAISGLAESTDTQYF; j_call: TRBJ2-3; v_call: TRBV29-1; clone_size: NA; d_call: TRBD2
cdr3_nt: TGCAGTGCTAGAGATTCGGGACAGGCGTCCTACGAGCAGTTCTTC; cdr3_aa: CSARDSGQASYEQFF; j_call: TRBJ2-1; v_call: TRBV20-1; clone_size: NA; d_call: TRBD1
cdr3_nt: TGCAGTGCTAGTGGGACAGGGGAGGCCTACGAGCAGTACTTC; cdr3_aa: CSASGTGEAYEQYF; j_call: TRBJ2-7; v_call: TRBV20-1; clone_size: many; d_call: TRBD1
cdr3_nt: TGTGCCATCAGGGTACAGAAAAACTATGGCTACACCTTC; cdr3_aa: CAIRVQKNYGYTF; j_call: TRBJ1-2; v_call: TRBV10-3; clone_size: NA; d_call: NA
cdr3_nt: TGCGCCAGCAGCTCCGGGTATGAGGGTGAAGCTTTCTTT; cdr3_aa: CASSSGYEGEAFF; j_call: TRBJ1-1; v_call: TRBV5-1; clone_size: few; d_call: NA
cdr3_nt: TGTGCCAGCAGCGGCCTGGAAGGTGAGCAGTTCTTC; cdr3_aa: CASSGLEGEQFF; j_call: TRBJ2-1; v_call: TRBV5-5; clone_size: few; d_call: NA
cdr3_nt: TGCAGTGCTACCCGACTAAGCGGGGGGCGTAGAGATACGCAGTATTTT; cdr3_aa: CSATRLSGGRRDTQYF; j_call: TRBJ2-3; v_call: TRBV20-1; clone_size: few; d_call: TRBD2
cdr3_nt: TGTGCCACCCAAGGTTTACTAGCTTTGACCAATGAGCAGTTCTTC; cdr3_aa: CATQGLLALTNEQFF; j_call: TRBJ2-1; v_call: TRBV15; clone_size: NA; d_call: NA
cdr3_nt: TGTGCCAGCAGCCCGCATAGACGGAGCGTCGAGCAGTACTTC; cdr3_aa: CASSPHRRSVEQYF; j_call: TRBJ2-7; v_call: TRBV21-1; clone_size: NA; d_call: NA